This T cell receptor beta chain comes out of a study of PD-L1 blockade in urothelial cancer. Across the whole study: Samples of blood were analyzed 3 weeks (second dose) and 6 weeks after treatment start.

Produced via immunoSEQ multiplex PCR; TCRdb's table is partial and in-frame only. The sample has 130,000 or so clones, around 84% seen once. Documented time point: pretreatment peripheral blood. Every patient provided from 1 to 8 samples, collected pretreatment and on-treatment. This CDR3 has 15 amino acids. V was pared by 4 bases and J by 1 base, with 4 bases of the junction left unmatched. Germline V gene data show CDR1 as MNHEY and CDR2 as SMNVEV (reference sequence). This material consisted of PBMCs, taken around atezolizumab (anti-PD-L1) treatment. The receptor's source is a middle-aged man with urothelial cancer. The chain recombines TRBV27 with TRBJ1-2, with 9 bases matching TRBD1. CDR3 sequence reads: CASSSWTGDNYGYTF. The CDR3 nucleotides are TGTGCCAGCAGTTCCTGGACAGGGGATAACTATGGCTACACCTTC.